By share, the clone carrying this TCR beta chain counts as medium-sized (0.01 to 0.1%). The antigen remains unidentified. Ahead of thyroid surgery, no patient had received treatment of any kind. Original data processing: Building a distant-metastasis classifier for papillary thyroid cancer drew on CDR3 differences across clinicopathological groups. TCRdb redid the clone calls on the PCR reads using MiXCR. TCRdb's processing, not the study's, gives the V and J calls here. The table has about 19,000 clones, about a quarter seen once. The sample comes from a study of metastatic and nonmetastatic thyroid tumors. The study, taken as a whole, reports: Patients with malignant thyroid tumors reportedly had significantly higher TCR beta diversity than those with benign nodules, in blood and tumor.

The receptor comes from a female donor with papillary thyroid cancer or a benign thyroid nodule (not recorded which). Some clones in this sample may be carry-over from other donors' samples. Material for sequencing was tumor tissue.

CDR3 sequence reads: CASSPNLQLAIREQYF. The CDR3 DNA sequence: TGTGCCAGCAGCCCGAACCTCCAACTAGCCATTCGCGAGCAGTACTTC. This chain joins TRBV6-1 and TRBJ2-7, with D possibly being TRBD2 (6 bases). This CDR3 has 16 residues. The germline CDR1 and CDR2 sequences are MNHNS and SASEGT. V shed 6 bases and J shed 6 bases, with 24 bases lying between them.